This is a list of T cell receptor beta chains from one sample in a study of cytomegalovirus exposure and HLA in healthy donors. Sequencing used immunoSEQ multiplex PCR; TCRdb keeps in-frame clones, though not all of them. The sample shows 100,000 to 150,000 clones, more than 70% of them seen only once. The sample consisted of PBMCs. The receptors here all came from a man aged 30 to 45 in good health and CMV-seronegative. CDR3s include the opening cysteine and the closing phenylalanine or tryptophan. Each record gives: D gene, V gene, J gene, clone size, CDR3 protein, CDR3 DNA. The D gene is left open where the match is weak. Expanded clones are given a class, and other clones once, few, many or no size at all.

>.|TRBV5-6|TRBJ1-1|.
CASTKLGLRNTEAFF
TGTGCCAGCACCAAATTGGGGCTCAGGAACACTGAAGCTTTCTTT
>.|TRBV5-4|TRBJ2-7|.
CASSFSRTGEQYF
TGTGCCAGCAGCTTCTCCAGAACGGGCGAGCAGTACTTC
>.|TRBV30|TRBJ2-3|few
CAGGGGLADTQYF
TGTGCCGGAGGGGGGGGGCTTGCAGATACGCAGTATTTT
>.|TRBV6-6|TRBJ1-2|.
CASSHGGSGGYTF
TGTGCCAGCAGCCACGGGGGAAGTGGTGGCTACACCTTC
>TRBD1|TRBV19|TRBJ1-2|.
CASTQTGINYGYTF
TGTGCCAGTACCCAGACAGGGATAAACTATGGCTACACCTTC
>.|TRBV7-2|TRBJ2-4|few
CASSLARLGNIQYF
TGTGCCAGCAGCTTAGCGCGGTTGGGAAACATTCAGTACTTC
>TRBD1|TRBV15|TRBJ1-2|.
CATSNRGNYGYTF
TGTGCCACCAGTAACAGGGGCAACTATGGCTACACCTTC
>.|TRBV6-6|TRBJ1-1|.
CASSRGLTSEAFF
TGTGCCAGCAGCCGAGGACTGACCTCTGAAGCTTTCTTT
>TRBD2|TRBV6-4|TRBJ2-3|.
CASSEQPGLAGDTQYF
TGTGCCAGCAGTGAACAACCGGGACTAGCAGGAGATACGCAGTATTTT
>TRBD2|TRBV10-3|TRBJ2-2|.
CAIRGQTSGGLTGELFF
TGTGCCATCAGAGGACAAACTAGCGGGGGCCTCACCGGGGAGCTGTTTTTT
>.|TRBV7-9|TRBJ2-1|few
CASSSRLSEQFF
TGTGCCAGCAGCTCTCGACTCTCTGAGCAGTTCTTC
>.|TRBV5-6|TRBJ2-3|.
CASSLEAGSTDTQYF
TGTGCCAGCAGCTTGGAGGCAGGGAGCACAGATACGCAGTATTTT
>.|TRBV10-3|TRBJ1-2|.
CAISDRGGNYGYTF
TGTGCCATCAGTGATAGGGGGGGTAACTATGGCTACACCTTC
>.|TRBV10-3|TRBJ1-2|.
CAIGQPNYGYTF
TGTGCCATCGGACAGCCTAACTATGGCTACACCTTC
>TRBD2|TRBV4-2|TRBJ2-1|.
CASSQSLAAYNEQFF
TGTGCCAGCAGCCAAAGTCTAGCGGCCTACAATGAGCAGTTCTTC
>.|TRBV19|TRBJ2-7|few
CATLDKGYEQYF
TGTGCCACCTTGGACAAAGGCTACGAGCAGTACTTC
>TRBD1|TRBV7-3|TRBJ2-7|.
CASSRRQGGTYEQYF
TGTGCCAGCAGCCGACGACAGGGGGGTACCTACGAGCAGTACTTC
>.|TRBV13|TRBJ1-1|few
CASSSVPGKAFF
TGTGCCAGCAGCTCGGTCCCAGGTAAAGCTTTCTTT
>.|TRBV25-1|TRBJ2-6|.
CASSEYLPGANVLTF
TGTGCCAGCAGTGAATATCTCCCGGGGGCCAACGTCCTGACTTTC
>.|TRBV7-6|TRBJ1-6|.
CASSLVRSSPLHF
TGTGCCAGCAGCTTAGTTAGGAGTTCACCCCTCCACTTT
>.|TRBV7-6|TRBJ1-5|few
CASSLIRDQPQHF
TGTGCCAGCAGCTTAATACGGGATCAGCCCCAGCATTTT
>TRBD1|TRBV11-2|TRBJ1-1|few
CASSFQGGNTEAFF
TGTGCCAGCAGCTTTCAGGGGGGGAACACTGAAGCTTTCTTT
>.|TRBV27|TRBJ2-2|.
CASSLLPNAGELFF
TGTGCCAGCAGTCTACTTCCGAACGCCGGGGAGCTGTTTTTT
>.|TRBV10-3|TRBJ2-3|.
CAISGGVRADTQYF
TGTGCCATCAGTGGGGGGGTTCGGGCAGATACGCAGTATTTT
>.|TRBV30|TRBJ2-7|.
CPIWGGPLYAYEQYF
TGTCCTATATGGGGGGGCCCTTTATATGCCTACGAGCAGTACTTC
>.|TRBV7-7|TRBJ1-1|.
CASSLDTNTEAFF
TGTGCTAGCAGCTTAGACACGAACACTGAAGCTTTCTTT
>TRBD2|TRBV18|TRBJ2-3|.
CASSFGASGDTDTQYF
TGTGCCAGCTCGTTTGGGGCTAGCGGGGACACAGATACGCAGTATTTT
>TRBD1|TRBV9|TRBJ1-5|.
CASSRTGGSNQPQHF
TGTGCCAGCAGCCGTACAGGGGGAAGCAATCAGCCCCAGCATTTT
>.|TRBV27|TRBJ1-1|.
CASSLGLGALGTEAFF
TGTGCCAGCAGTTTAGGATTGGGGGCGCTGGGCACTGAAGCTTTCTTT
>.|TRBV28|TRBJ1-2|.
CASSSGDGYTF
TGTGCCAGCAGTTCCGGGGATGGCTACACCTTC
>.|TRBV5-5|TRBJ2-3|.
CASSPSVRTDTQYF
TGTGCCAGCAGCCCGTCTGTCCGCACAGATACGCAGTATTTT
>TRBD1|TRBV6-5|TRBJ1-6|.
CASRGGQGRNSPLHF
TGTGCCAGCAGGGGGGGACAGGGAAGAAATTCACCCCTCCACTTT
>.|TRBV5-6|TRBJ1-2|.
CASRRGGYGYTF
TGTGCCAGCAGGAGGGGAGGCTATGGCTACACCTTC
>TRBD2|TRBV4-3|TRBJ2-1|.
CASSHLSGGGFNEQFF
TGCGCCAGCAGCCATCTTAGCGGGGGGGGGTTCAATGAGCAGTTCTTC
>.|TRBV10-2|TRBJ1-4|.
CASSEWGEKEKLFF
TGCGCCAGCAGTGAGTGGGGGGAAAAGGAAAAACTGTTTTTT
>TRBD1|TRBV7-9|TRBJ2-7|.
CSSSRGQGLGEQYF
TGTTCCAGCAGCCGCGGACAGGGGCTGGGAGAGCAGTACTTC
>.|TRBV11-2|TRBJ1-3|.
CASSLGPYYSDGNTIYF
TGTGCCAGCAGCTTAGGGCCCTACTACTCTGATGGAAACACCATATATTTT
>.|TRBV4-2|TRBJ2-2|once
CASSQDPYTGELFF
TGTGCCAGCAGCCAAGATCCTTACACCGGGGAGCTGTTTTTT
>.|TRBV4-3|TRBJ1-2|.
CASSQEGGLYQGYTF
TGCGCCAGCAGCCAAGAAGGCGGACTTTATCAAGGCTACACCTTC
>TRBD2|TRBV5-1|TRBJ2-3|.
CASSWGLAGVPDTQYF
TGCGCCAGCAGCTGGGGACTAGCGGGGGTCCCAGATACGCAGTATTTT
>TRBD2|TRBV6-6|TRBJ2-2|.
CASSYTSGDRELFF
TGTGCCAGCAGTTATACTAGCGGGGACCGGGAGCTGTTTTTT
>TRBD1|TRBV4-1|TRBJ2-1|.
CASSRRQGARPNEQFF
TGCGCCAGCAGCCGTCGACAGGGGGCGAGGCCCAATGAGCAGTTCTTC
>TRBD1|TRBV15|TRBJ1-2|once
CATSRDTGGLYGYTF
TGTGCCACCAGCAGAGACACAGGGGGCCTTTATGGCTACACCTTC
>.|TRBV19|TRBJ2-1|few
CASSIRGSSYNEQFF
TGTGCCAGTAGTATTAGGGGGAGCTCCTACAATGAGCAGTTCTTC
>TRBD1|TRBV6-5|TRBJ2-5|.
CASSYGTAGETQYF
TGTGCCAGCAGTTACGGGACAGCTGGGGAGACCCAGTACTTC
>TRBD2|TRBV4-3|TRBJ2-1|.
CASSQDLASGAYNEQFF
TGCGCCAGCAGCCAAGATCTGGCTAGCGGGGCCTACAATGAGCAGTTCTTC
>.|TRBV18|TRBJ2-3|once
CASSPTGADTQYF
TGTGCCAGCTCACCAACGGGGGCAGATACGCAGTATTTT